The 5 T cell receptor beta chains below come from one sample, sequenced in a study of neurological immune-mediated disorders. TCRdb itself ran the 5' RACE reads through MiXCR, one entry per CDR3 protein. The table shows tens of thousands of distinct CDR3 sequences, with 10% to 13% occurring only once. The sequenced sample was PBMCs. The receptors were gathered from a man aged 35-49 years in good health.

The V call is TRBV20-1, the J call TRBJ1-3; no definite D call. Germline values: CDR1 DFQATT, CDR2 SNEGSKA (reference sequence). Trimming shortened V by 0 bases and J by 4 bases, and 13 bases separated the two germline ends. The CDR3 has 15 amino acids. CDR3 DNA sequence: TGCAGTGCTAGAGACTTAACTACAACGGGAAACACCATATATTTT. Its translation: CSARDLTTTGNTIYF.

The sample holds many counts of this clonotype. The chain recombines TRBV20-1 with TRBJ1-3; no reliable D call. Germline V gene sequence: CDR1 DFQATT, CDR2 SNEGSKA (reference sequence). The CDR3 loop spans 14 amino acids. The V end lost 3 bases, the J end lost 1 base, and 10 bases lay between the germline ends. CDR3 sequence reads: CSARDVRSGNTIYF. The CDR3 DNA reads as TGCAGTGCTAGGGACGTAAGATCTGGAAACACCATATATTTT.

This sequence joins TRBV18 and TRBJ2-1; 14 nucleotides agree with TRBD2. Looked up from germline, CDR1 is KGHSH and CDR2 is LQKENI. The CDR3 spans 19 residues. Trimming removed 4 bases from V and 0 bases from J; junction bases left unmatched: 8. CDR3 protein: CASSLSGLAGVPSYNEQFF. CDR3 coding DNA: TGTGCCAGCTCACTGTCGGGACTAGCGGGAGTGCCCTCCTACAATGAGCAGTTCTTC. The whole variable domain, filled in from reference TRBV18 and TRBJ2-1, reads NAGVMQNPRHLVRRRGQEARLRCSPMKGHSHVYWYRQLPEEGLKFMVYLQKENIIDESGMPKERFSAEFPKEGPSILRIQQVVRGDSAAYFCASSLSGLAGVPSYNEQFFGPGTRLTVL.

This clonotype was recorded many times. The chain combines TRBV7-2 with TRBJ2-2, with 9 bases lining up with TRBD1. From germline, CDR1 is SGHTA and CDR2 FQGNSA. Trimming took 4 bases from V and 4 from J; bases not matched to a gene: 7. CDR3 size: 16 residues. The CDR3 nucleotides read TGTGCCAGCAGCTCTACAGGGGGCGTCGCCACCGGGGAGCTGTTTTTT. Translated, it gives CASSSTGGVATGELFF.

This clonotype was counted many times. V is TRBV5-1 and J is TRBJ2-3, with no clear D. This CDR3 has 14 amino acids. With 4 bases removed from V and 0 bases from J, the gap between germline ends came to 9 bases. CDR1 is SGHRS and CDR2 is YFSETQ in the germline V gene. The CDR3 DNA reads as TGCGCCAGCAGCCCCCTGGCTAGCACAGATACGCAGTATTTT. This encodes CASSPLASTDTQYF. The complete variable domain, with remaining parts taken from reference TRBV5-1 and TRBJ2-3, reads KAGVTQTPRYLIKTRGQQVTLSCSPISGHRSVSWYQQTPGQGLQFLFEYFSETQRNKGNFPGRFSGRQFSNSRSEMNVSTLELGDSALYLCASSPLASTDTQYFGPGTRLTVL.